The 8 T cell receptor beta chains below were found in one sample sequenced in a study of T cell repertoires in cytomegalovirus infection. TCRdb processed the reads anew with MiXCR; each CDR3 protein has one entry. The table lists almost 550,000 distinct CDR3 sequences, about 15% of them singletons. Sequencing was performed on CD8+ T cells from PBMCs. All receptors derive from a human donor in good health (CMV status not recorded). Some clones in this sample may be carry-over from other donors' samples.

This clonotype turned up a few times. The chain uses TRBV5-1 and TRBJ2-2; the match to TRBD2 covers 10 bases. Per the germline V gene, CDR1 is SGHRS and CDR2 is YFSETQ. This CDR3 spans 15 amino acids. V lost 4 bases to trimming and J lost 5 bases; unmatched junction nucleotides: 5. CDR3 nucleotides: TGCGCCAGCAGCCCGGAGACTAGCGGGACCGGGGAGCTGTTTTTT. This gives the protein CASSPETSGTGELFF.

Concerning this clonotype: A much larger clone differs from this one at a single base, so this may be a read error. The rearrangement uses TRBV11-2 and TRBJ2-7; 7 bases align to TRBD1. CDR3 length: 14 residues. Germline lookup yields CDR1 SGHAT and CDR2 FQNNGV. The CDR3 sequence: CVSSRRGTVYEQYF. The CDR3 coding sequence is TGTGTCAGCAGCCGCAGAGGGACAGTGTACGAGCAGTACTTC.

This clonotype was recorded many times. The V call is TRBV28, the J call TRBJ2-3, with 7 positions matching TRBD1. The CDR3 spans 13 residues. Germline loops: CDR1 MDHEN, CDR2 SYDVKM. The V and J ends lost 5 bases and 7 bases, in that order; junction bases with no gene match: 6. DNA of the CDR3: TGTGCCAGCAGTCGGAACAGGGGAAATACGCAGTATTTT. It yields the protein CASSRNRGNTQYF.

This clonotype was detected many times. The V gene is TRBV7-3, the J gene TRBJ2-3, with 8 bases matching TRBD1. V dropped 4 bases and J dropped 4; count of bases not matched to a gene: 4. The CDR3 loop spans 14 amino acids. Germline values: CDR1 SGHTA, CDR2 FQGTGA. The CDR3 spells CASSSTGAADTQYF. CDR3 sequence (DNA): TGTGCCAGCAGCTCGACAGGGGCAGCAGATACGCAGTATTTT.

With regard to this clonotype: At one of its ends the junction is not consistent with the germline gene, which may arise from a read error. This chain connects TRBV15 to TRBJ2-5; 8 nucleotides agree with TRBD2. Germline CDR1 is LNHNV and CDR2 is YYDKDF (reference sequence). The CDR3 covers 16 residues. The CDR3 region has the DNA TGTGCAACCAGCAGAGAAGCGGGGGCCTATGAAGAGACCCCGTACTTC. Amino acids: CATSREAGAYEETPYF.

There are many counts of this clonotype. V is TRBV7-8 and J is TRBJ1-5; 8 bases match TRBD1. The junction had 5 bases not matched to a gene; V was cut back by 4 bases and J by 6 bases. The germline V gene encodes CDR1 SGHVS and CDR2 FQNEAQ. The CDR3 runs 14 residues. CDR3 in amino acids: CASSSDRVGQPQHF. The CDR3, as DNA: TGTGCCAGCAGCTCGGACAGGGTCGGTCAGCCCCAGCATTTT.

The chain carries TRBV7-3 and TRBJ2-2, with D maybe TRBD2 (7 bases). The CDR3 has 13 amino acids. Germline CDR1 SGHTA, CDR2 FQGTGA. Trimming took 10 bases from V and 4 from J, leaving 13 bases between them. CDR3 nucleotides: TGTGCCACTAGGGGGGGTCGCACCGGGGAGCTGTTTTTT. This codes for CATRGGRTGELFF.

The J gene is TRBJ1-5, the V gene TRBV12-3 or TRBV12-4; 7 bases are a match to TRBD1. V gave up 5 bases and J gave up 8 bases; unmatched junction bases: 3. The CDR3 has 12 residues. This chain's CDR3 is CASSPDREPQHF. DNA for the CDR3: TGTGCCAGCAGTCCCGACAGGGAGCCCCAGCATTTT.